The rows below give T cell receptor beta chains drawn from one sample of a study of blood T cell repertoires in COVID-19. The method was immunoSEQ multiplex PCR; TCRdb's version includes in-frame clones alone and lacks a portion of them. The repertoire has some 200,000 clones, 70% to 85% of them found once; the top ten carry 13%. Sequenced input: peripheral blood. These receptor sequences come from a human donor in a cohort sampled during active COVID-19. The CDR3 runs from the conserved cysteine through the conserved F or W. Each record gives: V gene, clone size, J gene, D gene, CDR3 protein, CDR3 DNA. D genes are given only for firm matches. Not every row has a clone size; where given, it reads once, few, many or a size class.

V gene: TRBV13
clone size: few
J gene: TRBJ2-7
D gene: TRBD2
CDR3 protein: CASSLGPSGRYEQYF
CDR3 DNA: TGTGCCAGCAGCTTAGGGCCTAGCGGGAGATACGAGCAGTACTTC

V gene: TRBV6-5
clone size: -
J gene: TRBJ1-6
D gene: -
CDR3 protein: CASSPGRGFPYPLHF
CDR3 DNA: TGTGCCAGCAGTCCGGGGAGGGGATTCCCTTATCCCCTCCACTTT

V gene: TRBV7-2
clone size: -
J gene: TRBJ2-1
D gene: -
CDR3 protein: CASSLVFRYNEQFF
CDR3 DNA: TGTGCCAGCAGCTTAGTGTTCAGGTACAATGAGCAGTTCTTC

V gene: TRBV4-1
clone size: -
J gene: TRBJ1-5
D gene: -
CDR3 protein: CASSQVGGRGNQPQHF
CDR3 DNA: TGCGCCAGCAGCCAAGTGGGGGGGCGCGGAAATCAGCCCCAGCATTTT

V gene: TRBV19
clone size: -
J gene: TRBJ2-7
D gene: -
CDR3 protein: CASTATTGSSYEQYF
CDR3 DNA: TGTGCCAGTACGGCGACCACAGGGAGCTCCTACGAGCAGTACTTC

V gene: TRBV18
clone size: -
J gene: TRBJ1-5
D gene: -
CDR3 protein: CASSPDTVQPQHF
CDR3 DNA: TGTGCCAGCTCACCGGACACTGTCCAGCCCCAGCATTTT

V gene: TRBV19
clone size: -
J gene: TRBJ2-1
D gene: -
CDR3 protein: CASSIRQGVWNEQFF
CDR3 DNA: TGTGCCAGTAGTATACGGCAGGGCGTGTGGAATGAGCAGTTCTTC

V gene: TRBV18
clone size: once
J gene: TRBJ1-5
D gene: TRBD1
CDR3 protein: CASSAGAGGQPQHF
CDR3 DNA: TGTGCCAGCTCTGCCGGGGCAGGGGGCCAGCCCCAGCATTTT

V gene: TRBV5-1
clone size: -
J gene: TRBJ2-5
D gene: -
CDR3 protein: CASSLVGGETQYF
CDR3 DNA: TGCGCCAGCAGCTTGGTAGGGGGAGAGACCCAGTACTTC

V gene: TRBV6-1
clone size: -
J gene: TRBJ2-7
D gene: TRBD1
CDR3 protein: CASSERIQGAGYEQYF
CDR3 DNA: TGTGCCAGCAGTGAAAGAATCCAGGGGGCAGGCTACGAGCAGTACTTC

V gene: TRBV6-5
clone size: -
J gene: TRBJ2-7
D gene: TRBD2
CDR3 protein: CASRRGTSGNEQYF
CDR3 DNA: TGTGCCAGCAGACGAGGGACTAGCGGGAACGAGCAGTACTTC

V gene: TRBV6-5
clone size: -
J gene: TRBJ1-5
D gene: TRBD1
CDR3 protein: CASSYSGTGDQPQHF
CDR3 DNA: TGTGCCAGCAGTTATTCCGGGACAGGGGATCAGCCCCAGCATTTT

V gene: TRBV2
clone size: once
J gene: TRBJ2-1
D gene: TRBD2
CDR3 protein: CASKVSGGRARNEQFF
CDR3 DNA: TGTGCCAGCAAAGTCTCGGGAGGGAGGGCCAGAAATGAGCAGTTCTTC

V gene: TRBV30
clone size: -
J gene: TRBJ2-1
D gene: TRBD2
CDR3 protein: CAWQSSGLGNEQFF
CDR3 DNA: TGTGCCTGGCAATCTAGCGGTTTAGGCAATGAGCAGTTCTTC

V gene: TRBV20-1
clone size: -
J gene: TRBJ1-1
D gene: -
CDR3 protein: CSPTGGTEAFF
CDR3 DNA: TGCAGCCCAACGGGCGGGACTGAAGCTTTCTTT

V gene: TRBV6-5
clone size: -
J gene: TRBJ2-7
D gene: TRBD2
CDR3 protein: CASSYSVGRTLYEQYF
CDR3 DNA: TGTGCCAGCAGTTATTCGGTCGGGAGGACCTTGTACGAGCAGTACTTC

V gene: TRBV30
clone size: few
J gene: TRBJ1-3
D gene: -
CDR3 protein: CAWSSLSGNTIYF
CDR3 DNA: TGTGCCTGGAGTTCCCTTAGTGGAAACACCATATATTTT

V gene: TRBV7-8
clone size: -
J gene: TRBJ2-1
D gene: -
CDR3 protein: CASSPVSGTYYNEQFF
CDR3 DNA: TGTGCCAGCAGTCCCGTCTCCGGGACTTACTACAATGAGCAGTTCTTC

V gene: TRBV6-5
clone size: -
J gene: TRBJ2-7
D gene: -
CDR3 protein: CASRFRDTYYEQYF
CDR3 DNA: TGTGCCAGCAGATTCCGAGACACCTACTACGAGCAGTACTTC

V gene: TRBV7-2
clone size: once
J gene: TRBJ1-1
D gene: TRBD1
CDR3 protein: CASSLIGRGLNTEAFF
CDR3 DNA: TGTGCCAGCAGCTTAATCGGCAGGGGGCTGAACACTGAAGCTTTCTTT

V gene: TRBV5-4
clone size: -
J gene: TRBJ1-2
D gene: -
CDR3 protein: CASSLAGLPGSYTF
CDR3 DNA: TGTGCCAGCAGCTTGGCGGGACTCCCGGGGAGCTACACCTTC

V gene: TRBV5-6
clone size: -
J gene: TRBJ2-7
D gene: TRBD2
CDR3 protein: CASSLVRTSESYEQYF
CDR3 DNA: TGTGCCAGCAGCTTGGTCCGGACTAGCGAATCCTACGAGCAGTACTTC

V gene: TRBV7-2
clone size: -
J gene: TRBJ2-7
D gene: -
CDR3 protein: CASSSQGPGPHEQYF
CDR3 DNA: TGTGCCAGCAGCTCCCAGGGCCCAGGGCCCCACGAGCAGTACTTC

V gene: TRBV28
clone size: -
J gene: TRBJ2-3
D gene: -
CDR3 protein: CASSLAPNTDTQYF
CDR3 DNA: TGTGCCAGCAGTTTAGCGCCTAACACAGATACGCAGTATTTT

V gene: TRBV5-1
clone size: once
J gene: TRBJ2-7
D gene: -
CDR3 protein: CASSLYGVNGEQYF
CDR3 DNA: TGCGCCAGCAGCTTGTACGGGGTAAATGGCGAGCAGTACTTC

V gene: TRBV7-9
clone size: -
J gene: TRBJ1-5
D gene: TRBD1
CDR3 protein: CASSLGGTGASNQPQHF
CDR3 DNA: TGTGCCAGCAGCTTAGGGGGGACAGGGGCAAGCAATCAGCCCCAGCATTTT

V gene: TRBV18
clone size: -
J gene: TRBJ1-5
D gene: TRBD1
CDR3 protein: CASSQHRGVGQPQHF
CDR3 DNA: TGTGCCAGCTCTCAACACAGGGGGGTAGGTCAGCCCCAGCATTTT

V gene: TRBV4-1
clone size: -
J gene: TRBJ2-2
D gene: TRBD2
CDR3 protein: CASSQGGGGLAGVRSGELFF
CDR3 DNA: TGCGCCAGCAGCCAAGGTGGCGGCGGACTAGCGGGAGTAAGGTCCGGGGAGCTGTTTTTT

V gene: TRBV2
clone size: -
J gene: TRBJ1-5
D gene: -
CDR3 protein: CASSERGRAFSDQPQHF
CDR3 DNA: TGTGCCAGCAGTGAGCGGGGCAGAGCCTTTAGCGATCAGCCCCAGCATTTT

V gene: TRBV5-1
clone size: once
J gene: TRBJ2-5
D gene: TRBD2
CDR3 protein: CASSSGLAGGGETQYF
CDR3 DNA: TGCGCCAGCAGCTCAGGACTAGCGGGAGGGGGGGAGACCCAGTACTTC

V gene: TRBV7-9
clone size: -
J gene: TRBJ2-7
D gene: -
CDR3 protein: CASSSTGGASSYEQYF
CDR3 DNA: TGTGCCAGCAGCTCCACCGGCGGGGCTAGCTCCTACGAGCAGTACTTC

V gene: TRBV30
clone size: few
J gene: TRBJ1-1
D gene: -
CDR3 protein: CAWLRNTEAFF
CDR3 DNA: TGTGCCTGGCTTCGGAACACTGAAGCTTTCTTT

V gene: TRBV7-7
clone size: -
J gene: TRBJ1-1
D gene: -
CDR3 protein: CASSLGGGWLEAFF
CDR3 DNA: TGTGCCAGCAGCTTAGGGGGAGGTTGGCTTGAAGCTTTCTTT

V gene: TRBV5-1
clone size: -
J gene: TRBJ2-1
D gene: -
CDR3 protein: CASRGGRSYNEQFF
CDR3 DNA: TGCGCCAGCAGGGGGGGTCGCTCCTACAATGAGCAGTTCTTC

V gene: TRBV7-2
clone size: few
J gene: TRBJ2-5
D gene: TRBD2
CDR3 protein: CASSHKRTGTSVETQYF
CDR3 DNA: TGTGCCAGCAGCCATAAAAGGACCGGGACTAGCGTAGAGACCCAGTACTTC

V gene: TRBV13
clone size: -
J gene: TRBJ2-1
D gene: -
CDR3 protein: CASTKNYNEQFF
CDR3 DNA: TGTGCCAGCACCAAAAACTACAATGAGCAGTTCTTC

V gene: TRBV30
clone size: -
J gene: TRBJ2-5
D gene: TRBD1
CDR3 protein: CAWDDRAETQYF
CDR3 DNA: TGTGCCTGGGACGACAGGGCAGAGACCCAGTACTTC

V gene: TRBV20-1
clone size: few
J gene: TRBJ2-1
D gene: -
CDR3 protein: CSARTHREQFF
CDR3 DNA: TGCAGTGCTAGAACACACCGAGAGCAGTTCTTC

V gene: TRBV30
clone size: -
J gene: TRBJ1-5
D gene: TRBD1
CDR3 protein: CAWSARQGADNQPQHF
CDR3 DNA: TGTGCCTGGAGTGCCCGACAGGGGGCTGATAATCAGCCCCAGCATTTT

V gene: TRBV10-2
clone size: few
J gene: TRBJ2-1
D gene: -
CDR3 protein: CASSESEFRSYNEQFF
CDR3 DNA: TGCGCCAGCAGTGAGTCAGAGTTTCGCTCCTACAATGAGCAGTTCTTC

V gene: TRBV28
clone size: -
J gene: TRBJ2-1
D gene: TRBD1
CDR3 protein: CASSRQGAYNEQFF
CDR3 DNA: TGTGCCAGCAGTCGACAGGGGGCGTACAATGAGCAGTTCTTC

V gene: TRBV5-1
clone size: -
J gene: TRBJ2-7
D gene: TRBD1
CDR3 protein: CASTRQGTGVYEQYF
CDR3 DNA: TGCGCCAGCACCCGACAGGGGACGGGAGTCTACGAGCAGTACTTC

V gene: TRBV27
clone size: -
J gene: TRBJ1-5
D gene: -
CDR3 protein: CASRRGFVNQPQHF
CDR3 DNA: TGTGCCAGCAGGAGGGGGTTTGTCAATCAGCCCCAGCATTTT

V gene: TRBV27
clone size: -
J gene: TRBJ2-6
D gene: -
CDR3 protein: CASSRGTGSGANVLTF
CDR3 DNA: TGTGCCAGCAGCCGGGGGACGGGGAGCGGGGCCAACGTCCTGACTTTC

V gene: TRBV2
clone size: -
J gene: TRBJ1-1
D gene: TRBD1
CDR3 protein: CASSGDRLNTEAFF
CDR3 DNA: TGTGCCAGCAGCGGGGACAGATTGAACACTGAAGCTTTCTTT

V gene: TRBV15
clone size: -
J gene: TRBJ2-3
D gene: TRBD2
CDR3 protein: CATSRDRREGADTQYF
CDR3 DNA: TGTGCCACCAGCAGAGATCGGCGGGAGGGTGCAGATACGCAGTATTTT

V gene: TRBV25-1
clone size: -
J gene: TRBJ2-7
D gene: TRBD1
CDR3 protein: CASSETGGNYEQYF
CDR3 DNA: TGTGCCAGCAGTGAAACAGGGGGTAACTACGAGCAGTACTTC

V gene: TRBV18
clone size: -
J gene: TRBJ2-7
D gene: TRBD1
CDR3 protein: CASSPPGQGTKTYEQYF
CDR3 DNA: TGTGCCAGCTCACCACCGGGACAGGGGACAAAAACCTACGAGCAGTACTTC

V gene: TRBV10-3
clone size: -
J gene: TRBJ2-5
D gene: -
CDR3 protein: CAISTSPQETQYF
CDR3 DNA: TGTGCCATCAGCACTAGCCCCCAAGAGACCCAGTACTTC

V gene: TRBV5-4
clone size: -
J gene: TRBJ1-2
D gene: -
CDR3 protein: CASSLAPGRGTPPGF
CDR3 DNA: TGTGCCAGCAGCTTGGCTCCGGGGAGAGGAACCCCCCCCGGCTTC

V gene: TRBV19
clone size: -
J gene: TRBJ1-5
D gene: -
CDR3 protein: CASSILQSSNQPQHF
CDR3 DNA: TGTGCCAGTAGTATTTTACAGTCTAGCAATCAGCCCCAGCATTTT

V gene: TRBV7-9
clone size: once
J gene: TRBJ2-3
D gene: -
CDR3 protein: CASSPSGATDTQYF
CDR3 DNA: TGTGCCAGCAGCCCGTCGGGAGCCACAGATACGCAGTATTTT

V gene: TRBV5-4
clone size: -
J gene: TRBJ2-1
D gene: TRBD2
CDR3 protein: CASSLGGSGYNEQFF
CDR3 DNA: TGTGCCAGCAGCTTGGGCGGGAGTGGGTACAATGAGCAGTTCTTC

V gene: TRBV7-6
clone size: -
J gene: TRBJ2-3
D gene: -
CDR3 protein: CASSPRRREADTQYF
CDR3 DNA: TGTGCCAGCAGCCCCCGCAGGAGGGAGGCCGATACGCAGTATTTT